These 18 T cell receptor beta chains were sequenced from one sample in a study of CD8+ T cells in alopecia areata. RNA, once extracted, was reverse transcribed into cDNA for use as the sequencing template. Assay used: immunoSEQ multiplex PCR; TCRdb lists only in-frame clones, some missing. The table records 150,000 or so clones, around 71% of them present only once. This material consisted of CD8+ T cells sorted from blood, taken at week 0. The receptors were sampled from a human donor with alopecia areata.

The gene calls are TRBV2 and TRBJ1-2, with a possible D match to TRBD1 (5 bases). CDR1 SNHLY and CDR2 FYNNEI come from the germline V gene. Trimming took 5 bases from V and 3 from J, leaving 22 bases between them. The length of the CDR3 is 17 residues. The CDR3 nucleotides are TGTGCCAGCAGTTCCCAGACCAGGACAACAGCCCACTATGGCTACACCTTC. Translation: CASSSQTRTTAHYGYTF.

In DNA, the CDR3 is TGCAGCGTTGAAGAAGACGAGGGGCCACACACTGAAGCTTTCTTT. The encoded protein is CSVEEDEGPHTEAFF. The V and J genes are TRBV29-1 and TRBJ1-1; a possible D gene is TRBD1 (5 bases). The CDR3 spans 15 residues. Per germline, CDR1 SQVTM and CDR2 ANQGSEA. V lost 0 bases to trimming and J lost 3 bases, with 14 bases between them. The variable domain in full, with the rest retrieved from reference TRBV29-1 and TRBJ1-1, is SAVISQKPSRDICQRGTSLTIQCQVDSQVTMMFWYRQQPGQSLTLIATANQGSEATYESGFVIDKFPISRPNLTFSTLTVSNMSPEDSSIYLCSVEEDEGPHTEAFFGQGTRLTVV.

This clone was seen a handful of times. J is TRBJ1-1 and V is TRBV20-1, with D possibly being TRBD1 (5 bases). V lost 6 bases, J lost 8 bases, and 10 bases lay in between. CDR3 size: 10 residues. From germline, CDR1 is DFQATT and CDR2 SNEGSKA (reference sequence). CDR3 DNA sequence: TGCAGTGCGCCCGGGACCGAAGCTTTCTTT. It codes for CSAPGTEAFF.

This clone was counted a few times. CDR3 coding DNA: TGTGCCAGCAGTTCAGATCCCTACAGGGATGAGCAGTTCTTC. Translation: CASSSDPYRDEQFF. The chain couples TRBV2 to TRBJ2-1; possibly TRBD1 for D (6 bases). V was clipped by 5 bases and J by 8 bases, with 16 bases between them. Germline V gene lookup returns CDR1 SNHLY and CDR2 FYNNEI. The CDR3 consists of 14 residues.

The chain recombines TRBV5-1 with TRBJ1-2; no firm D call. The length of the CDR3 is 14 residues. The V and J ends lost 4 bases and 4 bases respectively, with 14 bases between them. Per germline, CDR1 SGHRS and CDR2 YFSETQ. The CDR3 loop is CASSGVGEIYGYTF. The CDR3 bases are TGCGCCAGCAGCGGCGTTGGGGAGATCTATGGCTACACCTTC.

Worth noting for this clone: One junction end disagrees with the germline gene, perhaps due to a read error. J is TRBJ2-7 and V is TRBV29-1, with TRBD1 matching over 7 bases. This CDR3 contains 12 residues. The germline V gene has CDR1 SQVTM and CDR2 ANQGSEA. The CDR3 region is CSVWTGVYEQHF. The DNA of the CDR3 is TGCAGCGTTTGGACAGGAGTTTACGAGCAGCACTTC.

In DNA form, the CDR3 reads TGTGCTAGTGGTTTGGTACCCAATGAGCAGTTCTTC. Protein sequence: CASGLVPNEQFF. The gene calls are TRBV12-5 and TRBJ2-1; D remains unclear. This CDR3 region has 12 residues. Germline CDR1 is LGHNT and CDR2 is FRNRAP. V was trimmed by 0 bases and J by 6 bases, leaving 3 bases between them. Based on the CDR3 plus reference TRBV12-5 and TRBJ2-1, the full variable domain is DARVTQTPRHKVTEMGQEVTMRCQPILGHNTVFWYRQTMMQGLELLAYFRNRAPLDDSGMPKDRFSAEMPDATLATLKIQPSEPRDSAVYFCASGLVPNEQFFGPGTRLTVL.

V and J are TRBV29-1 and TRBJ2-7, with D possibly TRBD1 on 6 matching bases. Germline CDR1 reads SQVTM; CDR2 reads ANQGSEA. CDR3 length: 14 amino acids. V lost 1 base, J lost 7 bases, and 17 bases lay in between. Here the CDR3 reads CSVEGDRPPREQYF. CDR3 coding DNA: TGCAGCGTTGAAGGCGACAGGCCACCTAGGGAGCAGTACTTC.

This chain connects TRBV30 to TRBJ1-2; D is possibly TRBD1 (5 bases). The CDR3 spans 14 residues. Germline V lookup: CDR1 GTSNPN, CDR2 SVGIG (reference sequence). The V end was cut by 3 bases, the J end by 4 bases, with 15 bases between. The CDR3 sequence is CAWRAQGGGYGYTF. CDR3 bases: TGTGCCTGGAGGGCGCAGGGAGGCGGCTATGGCTACACCTTC.

The CDR3, as DNA: TGTGCCAGCACCGAGGACACTGAAGCTTTCTTT. The encoded protein is CASTEDTEAFF. V gene TRBV7-9 combines with J gene TRBJ1-1; D remains ambiguous. The CDR3 is 11 residues long. CDR1 and CDR2 from the germline V gene are SEHNR and FQNEAQ (reference sequence). Trimming left V 7 bases short and J 3 bases short, with 6 bases between.

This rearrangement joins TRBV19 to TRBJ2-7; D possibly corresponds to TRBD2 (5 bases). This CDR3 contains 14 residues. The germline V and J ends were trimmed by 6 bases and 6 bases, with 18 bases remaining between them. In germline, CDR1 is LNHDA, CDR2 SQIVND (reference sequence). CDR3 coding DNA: TGTGCCAGTAGCGGGGTATTCGGATATGTCGAGCAGTACTTC. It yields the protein CASSGVFGYVEQYF. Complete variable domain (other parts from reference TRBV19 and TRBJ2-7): DGGITQSPKYLFRKEGQNVTLSCEQNLNHDAMYWYRQDPGQGLRLIYYSQIVNDFQKGDIAEGYSVSREKKESFPLTVTSAQKNPTAFYLCASSGVFGYVEQYFGPGTRLTVT.

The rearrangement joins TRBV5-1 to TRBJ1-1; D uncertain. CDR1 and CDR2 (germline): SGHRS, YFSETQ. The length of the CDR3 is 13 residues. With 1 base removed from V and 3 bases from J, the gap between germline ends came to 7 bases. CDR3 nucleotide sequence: TGCGCCAGCAGCTTGATGTATTACACTGAAGCTTTCTTT. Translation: CASSLMYYTEAFF. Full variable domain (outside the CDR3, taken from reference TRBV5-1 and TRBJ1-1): KAGVTQTPRYLIKTRGQQVTLSCSPISGHRSVSWYQQTPGQGLQFLFEYFSETQRNKGNFPGRFSGRQFSNSRSEMNVSTLELGDSALYLCASSLMYYTEAFFGQGTRLTVV.

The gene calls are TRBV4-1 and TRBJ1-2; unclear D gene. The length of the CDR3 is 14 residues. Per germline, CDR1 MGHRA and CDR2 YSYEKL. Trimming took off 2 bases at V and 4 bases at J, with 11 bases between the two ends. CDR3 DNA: TGCGCCAGCAGCCAACTTCTCAAAACCTATGGCTACACCTTC. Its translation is CASSQLLKTYGYTF.

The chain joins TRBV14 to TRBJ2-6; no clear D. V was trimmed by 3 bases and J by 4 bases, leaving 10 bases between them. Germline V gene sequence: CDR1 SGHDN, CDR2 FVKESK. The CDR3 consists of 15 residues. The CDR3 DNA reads TGTGCCAGCAGCCAGTGGGTCACCGGGGCCAACGTCCTGACTTTC. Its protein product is CASSQWVTGANVLTF.

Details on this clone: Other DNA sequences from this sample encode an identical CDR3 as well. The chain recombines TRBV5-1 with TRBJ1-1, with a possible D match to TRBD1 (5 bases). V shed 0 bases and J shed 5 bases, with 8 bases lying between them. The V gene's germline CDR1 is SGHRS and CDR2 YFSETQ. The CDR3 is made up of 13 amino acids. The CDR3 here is CASSLGQTTEAFF. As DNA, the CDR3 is TGCGCCAGCAGCTTGGGACAGACAACTGAAGCTTTCTTT.

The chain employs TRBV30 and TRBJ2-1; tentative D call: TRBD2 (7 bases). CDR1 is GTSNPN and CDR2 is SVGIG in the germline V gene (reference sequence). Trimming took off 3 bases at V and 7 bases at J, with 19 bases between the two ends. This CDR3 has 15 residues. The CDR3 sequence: CAWRDSELAWNEQFF. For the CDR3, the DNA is TGTGCCTGGAGGGACAGCGAACTAGCGTGGAATGAGCAGTTCTTC.

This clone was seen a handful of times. The chain's CDR3 is CASRRLAGGLPQSTDTQYF. Written as DNA, the CDR3 is TGCGCCAGCAGAAGACTAGCGGGGGGCCTTCCTCAGTCCACAGATACGCAGTATTTT. The chain couples TRBV10-2 to TRBJ2-3, with 13 bases matching TRBD2. V trimming: 6 bases; J trimming: 2 bases; junction bases outside the gene matches: 14. Germline assignment: CDR1 WSHSY and CDR2 SAAADI. The CDR3 contains 19 residues.

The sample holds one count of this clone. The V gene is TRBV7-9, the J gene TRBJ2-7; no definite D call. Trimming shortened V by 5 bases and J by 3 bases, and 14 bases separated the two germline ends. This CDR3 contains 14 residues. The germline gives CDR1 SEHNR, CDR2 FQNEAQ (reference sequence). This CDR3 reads CASSLNRPFYEQYF. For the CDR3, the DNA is TGTGCCAGCAGCCTAAATCGACCGTTCTACGAGCAGTACTTC.